This T cell receptor beta chain derives from a study of blood T cell repertoires in COVID-19. Method: immunoSEQ multiplex PCR; TCRdb's copy keeps in-frame clones and lacks some. The sample holds around 95,000 clones, 75% to 95% seen once. The CDR3 runs to 15 residues. CDR1 is SGHNT and CDR2 is YYREEE in the germline V gene (reference sequence). The V end was cut by 2 bases, the J end by 4 bases, with 13 bases between. This clonotype originated in a man between 50 and 59 years old with acute or convalescent COVID-19. V usage is TRBV5-4 and J usage is TRBJ1-3; D call uncertain. Sequencing was performed on peripheral blood. The CDR3 sequence is CASSFRGFQGNTIYF. The CDR3 region has the DNA TGTGCCAGCAGCTTCAGAGGGTTTCAGGGAAACACCATATATTTT. The variable domain in full, completed from reference TRBV5-4 and TRBJ1-3, reads ETGVTQSPTHLIKTRGQQVTLRCSSQSGHNTVSWYQQALGQGPQFIFQYYREEENGRGNFPPRFSGLQFPNYSSELNVNALELDDSALYLCASSFRGFQGNTIYFGEGSWLTVV.